This entry concerns a single T cell receptor beta chain. Its matching antigen is unknown. The sample comes from a study of T cell responses to AZD1222 COVID-19 vaccine. Trimming cost V 0 bases and J 2 bases, with 7 bases left between them. Germline values: CDR1 SGHAT, CDR2 FQNNGV. There are 14 residues in the CDR3. Study-wide findings and caveats: Receipt of two AZD1222 doses was followed by a rise in Spike-specific TCR breadth and depth. Vaccine-related CD4 TCRs covered spike, predominating at 160-218 and 743-854. Close to half of all spike-specific TCRs reportedly target regions of the variants that are unmutated.

Libraries were prepared by immunoSEQ multiplex PCR; TCRdb keeps only in-frame clonotypes and omits some of them. Of over 100,000 clones in the sample, roughly 87% are singletons; the top ten hold under 3%. The sequencing used peripheral blood, collected 28 days after the second AZD1222 dose. This receptor was taken from an adult who received the AZD1222 COVID-19 vaccine. This chain joins TRBV11-2 and TRBJ1-2, with D unresolved. The CDR3 region has the DNA TGTGCCAGCAGCTTAGACGGCCAGAACTATGGCTACACCTTC. Encoded protein: CASSLDGQNYGYTF. Supplemented by reference TRBV11-2 and TRBJ1-2, the full variable domain reads EAGVAQSPRYKIIEKRQSVAFWCNPISGHATLYWYQQILGQGPKLLIQFQNNGVVDDSQLPKDRFSAERLKGVDSTLKIQPAKLEDSAVYLCASSLDGQNYGYTFGSGTRLTVV.